These 4 T cell receptor beta chains originate from one sample sequenced in a study of OX40 agonist ivuxolimab in advanced cancers. Some clones are missing from TCRdb's copy, which holds only in-frame ones; the method was immunoSEQ multiplex PCR. This sample has 65,000 to 85,000 clones, with around 83% found just once. Material: CD4+ or CD8+ T cells sorted from blood, obtained in a trial of the OX40 agonist ivuxolimab. Receptor source: an adult with an advanced solid tumor such as melanoma, head and neck, liver or kidney cancer.

This sequence joins TRBV7-9 and TRBJ2-5, with a tentative D call TRBD2 (6 bases). The V gene's germline CDR1 is SEHNR and CDR2 FQNEAQ (reference sequence). Trimming took off 0 bases at V and 5 bases at J, with 7 bases between the two ends. This CDR3 region has 13 residues. The CDR3 DNA reads TGTGCCAGCAGCTTAGCGGGGAGGGAGACCCAGTACTTC. Translation gives CASSLAGRETQYF.

This chain uses TRBV27 with TRBJ2-1, with D unclear. Trimming stripped 5 bases from V and 3 bases from J, with 11 bases between. Per the germline V gene, CDR1 is MNHEY and CDR2 is SMNVEV (reference sequence). This CDR3 is 14 amino acids long. CDR3 coding DNA: TGTGCCAGCAGTCCGCGATGGGGCTACAATGAGCAGTTCTTC. Translated: CASSPRWGYNEQFF.

Comments on this clone: A read error may account for a junction end that differs from germline. J is TRBJ2-2 and V is TRBV14; D gene ambiguous. The CDR3 is 8 residues long. The germline CDR1 and CDR2 sequences are SGHDN and FVKESK. The DNA of the CDR3 is TGCGGTTTCGGGGAGCTGTTTTTT. Translated, it gives CGFGELFF.

This sequence joins TRBV2 and TRBJ2-1; D is perhaps TRBD1 (5 bases). Looked up from germline, CDR1 is SNHLY and CDR2 is FYNNEI. The CDR3 runs to 12 residues. V was clipped by 8 bases and J by 13 bases, with 18 bases between them. The CDR3 loop is CASGAESNIQFF. The CDR3 coding sequence is TGTGCCAGCGGGGCGGAGTCCAACATCCAGTTCTTC.